Shown below are 24 T cell receptor beta chains from a single sample sequenced in a study of T cells in narcolepsy. Generated by immunoSEQ multiplex PCR, the TCRdb table keeps only in-frame clones and is missing some. This sample has tens of thousands of clones; roughly 78% occur once, and the top ten carry 0.95% to 1.5%. The source material was CD45RA- memory CD4+ T cells from PBMCs. All receptors derive from a human donor with narcolepsy.

V and J are TRBV6-5 and TRBJ2-7; 10 nucleotides agree with TRBD1. Per the germline V gene, CDR1 is MNHEY and CDR2 is SVGAGI. The CDR3 has 14 residues. The trim removed 7 bases at V and 6 bases at J, leaving 9 bases unmatched. The chain's CDR3 is CASKIRTGGFEQYF. The DNA of the CDR3 is TGTGCCAGCAAGATACGGACAGGGGGGTTCGAGCAGTACTTC.

This rearrangement joins TRBV5-1 to TRBJ2-2; 8 bases map to TRBD2. J lost 8 bases, V lost 3 bases, and 15 bases had no gene match. The germline gives CDR1 SGHRS, CDR2 YFSETQ. This CDR3 region has 17 residues. CDR3 coding DNA: TGCGCCAGCAGCTCGCAACTCCCCGGACTAGCAGGAGGGGAGCTGTTTTTT. It yields the protein CASSSQLPGLAGGELFF. The variable domain in full, with the rest retrieved from reference TRBV5-1 and TRBJ2-2, is KAGVTQTPRYLIKTRGQQVTLSCSPISGHRSVSWYQQTPGQGLQFLFEYFSETQRNKGNFPGRFSGRQFSNSRSEMNVSTLELGDSALYLCASSSQLPGLAGGELFFGEGSRLTVL.

V usage is TRBV28 and J usage is TRBJ1-6, with 7 bases identical to TRBD1. The germline V gene encodes CDR1 MDHEN and CDR2 SYDVKM. The CDR3 is 17 amino acids. The junction had 9 bases not matched to a gene; V was cut back by 5 bases and J by 2 bases. CDR3 DNA sequence: TGTGCCAGCAGTCTACCCCAGGGGGGGACCTATAATTCACCCCTCCACTTT. Translation gives CASSLPQGGTYNSPLHF. The full variable domain, rest sourced from reference TRBV28 and TRBJ1-6, is DVKVTQSSRYLVKRTGEKVFLECVQDMDHENMFWYRQDPGLGLRLIYFSYDVKMKEKGDIPEGYSVSREKKERFSLILESASTNQTSMYLCASSLPQGGTYNSPLHFGNGTRLTVT.

The chain couples TRBV20-1 to TRBJ2-7; D call uncertain. This CDR3 region has 11 residues. Per germline, CDR1 DFQATT and CDR2 SNEGSKA (reference sequence). The V end lost 0 bases, the J end lost 9 bases, and 9 bases lay between the germline ends. CDR3 sequence: CSARDVDLQYF. The CDR3, as DNA: TGCAGTGCTAGAGATGTCGACCTGCAGTACTTC.

A single count supports this clone. The chain couples TRBV10-3 to TRBJ1-1; D is ambiguous. The CDR3 sequence is 16 residues long. Germline assignment: CDR1 ENHRY and CDR2 SYGVKD. Trimming took off 2 bases at V and 1 base at J, with 14 bases between the two ends. The CDR3 protein is CAISEGLSGKNTEAFF. CDR3 bases: TGTGCCATCAGTGAGGGGTTATCGGGAAAGAACACTGAAGCTTTCTTT.

The chain links TRBV6-1 to TRBJ1-2; 8 positions match TRBD1. The J segment lost 1 base and the V segment lost 4 bases, leaving 11 bases of the junction unmatched. Germline V gene sequence: CDR1 MNHNS, CDR2 SASEGT. This CDR3 has 17 amino acids. The DNA for the CDR3 is TGTGCCAGCAGTGCCCAGCCCGGGGACAGGAATAACTATGGCTACACCTTC. Translating gives CASSAQPGDRNNYGYTF.

The rearrangement uses TRBV7-2 and TRBJ2-5, with 7 positions matching TRBD2. CDR1 and CDR2 (germline): SGHTA, FQGNSA. V dropped 1 base and J dropped 1; count of bases not matched to a gene: 3. The CDR3 has 15 amino acids. This CDR3 reads CASSLGRGVQETQYF. The CDR3 nucleotides read TGTGCCAGCAGCTTAGGTCGGGGGGTCCAAGAGACCCAGTACTTC.

CDR3 in amino acids: CASSFLEGQPQHF. The CDR3 bases are TGTGCCAGCAGCTTTCTGGAGGGTCAGCCCCAGCATTTT. The chain uses TRBV7-6 and TRBJ1-5; D gene uncertain. V was trimmed by 3 bases and J by 6 bases, leaving 9 bases between them. Looked up from germline, CDR1 is SGHVS and CDR2 is FNYEAQ. This CDR3 is 13 amino acids long.

As regards this clone: A read error may produce the germline difference seen at one junction end. The same CDR3 can be traced to other DNA sequences in this sample. The genes are TRBV12-5 and TRBJ2-7; 13 nucleotides agree with TRBD2. Germline V gives CDR1 LGHNT, CDR2 FRNRAP. This CDR3 is 15 amino acids long. The CDR3 bases are TGTGCTAGTGGTTGGACTAGCGGGAGATCCTACGAGCAGTATTTC. Amino acid sequence: CASGWTSGRSYEQYF. Filled out from reference TRBV12-5 and TRBJ2-7, the complete variable domain reads DARVTQTPRHKVTEMGQEVTMRCQPILGHNTVFWYRQTMMQGLELLAYFRNRAPLDDSGMPKDRFSAEMPDATLATLKIQPSEPRDSAVYFCASGWTSGRSYEQYFGPGTRLTVT.

The J gene is TRBJ1-2, the V gene TRBV10-3; tentative D call: TRBD1 (5 bases). The CDR3 is 14 amino acids. V shed 6 bases and J shed 7 bases, with 18 bases lying between them. From germline, CDR1 is ENHRY and CDR2 SYGVKD. This CDR3 reads CAISLGQGWSGYTF. CDR3 sequence (DNA): TGTGCCATCAGCCTGGGGCAGGGATGGAGTGGCTACACCTTC.

V usage is TRBV2 and J usage is TRBJ2-3, with 8 bases matching TRBD2. This CDR3 region has 14 residues. V lost 8 bases, J lost 7 bases, and 11 bases stayed unmatched. CDR1 and CDR2 from the germline V gene are SNHLY and FYNNEI. The chain's CDR3 is CASGRAGGYNTQYF. Written as DNA, the CDR3 is TGTGCCAGCGGTCGGGCGGGGGGCTATAATACGCAGTATTTT.

The chain is built from TRBV6-1 and TRBJ2-7; possible D gene TRBD1, 5 bases. The CDR3 length is 13 residues. The germline V and J ends were trimmed by 7 bases and 2 bases, with 12 bases remaining between them. From germline, CDR1 is MNHNS and CDR2 SASEGT. This chain's CDR3 is CASTRGWTYEQYF. The CDR3, as DNA: TGTGCCAGCACTAGGGGTTGGACCTACGAGCAGTACTTC.

This clone appeared a few times. The chain recombines TRBV27 with TRBJ1-2, with D possibly TRBD1 on 6 matching bases. The CDR3 is 14 amino acids. Trimming took off 5 bases at V and 8 bases at J, with 18 bases between the two ends. Germline assignment: CDR1 MNHEY and CDR2 SMNVEV (reference sequence). CDR3: CASSLRFGGQGYTF. CDR3 in DNA: TGTGCCAGCAGTCTCCGTTTCGGGGGGCAAGGCTACACCTTC.

The chain carries TRBV2 and TRBJ1-2; no clear D gene. This CDR3 has 14 amino acids. The V end was cut by 4 bases, the J end by 7 bases, with 16 bases between. Germline lookup yields CDR1 SNHLY and CDR2 FYNNEI. The CDR3 sequence is CASSGEKIGTGYTF. The CDR3 DNA follows: TGTGCCAGCAGTGGAGAGAAGATAGGCACTGGCTACACCTTC.

The rearrangement joins TRBV19 to TRBJ2-5; 11 bases agree with TRBD1. The CDR3 runs to 12 residues. V trimming: 9 bases; J trimming: 4 bases; junction bases outside the gene matches: 1. Germline V gives CDR1 LNHDA, CDR2 SQIVND (reference sequence). The CDR3 protein is CASGTGGETQYF. The CDR3 bases are TGTGCCAGCGGGACAGGGGGAGAGACCCAGTACTTC.

The chain recombines TRBV11-1 with TRBJ1-1, with no clear D. Germline V gives CDR1 SGHAT, CDR2 FQDESV (reference sequence). The V end was cut by 3 bases, the J end by 6 bases, with 5 bases between. This CDR3 has 11 residues. The CDR3 nucleotides read TGTGCCAGCAGCTTGTCTTCTGAAGCTTTCTTT. Translated, it gives CASSLSSEAFF.

This clone was counted between two and nine times. This sequence joins TRBV30 and TRBJ1-5, with D uncertain. The CDR3 spans 13 residues. The V and J ends lost 1 base and 7 bases respectively, with 11 bases between them. CDR1 GTSNPN and CDR2 SVGIG come from the germline V gene (reference sequence). The DNA for the CDR3 is TGTGCCTGGAGTGCGGGGTGGTCGCAGCCCCAGCATTTT. Translated: CAWSAGWSQPQHF.

The rearrangement joins TRBV7-9 to TRBJ1-1; D perhaps matches TRBD1 (5 bases). Germline CDR1 reads SEHNR; CDR2 reads FQNEAQ (reference sequence). The CDR3 sequence is 16 residues long. The germline V and J ends were trimmed by 1 base and 0 bases, with 12 bases remaining between them. The CDR3 here is CASSLGDLNLNTEAFF. CDR3 sequence (DNA): TGTGCCAGCAGCTTAGGGGACTTGAATTTGAACACTGAAGCTTTCTTT.

This clone was picked up a small number of times. This chain links TRBV29-1 with TRBJ2-5; 10 nucleotides agree with TRBD2. Losses at the gene ends were 5 bases for V and 7 bases for J; bases not matched to a gene: 10. CDR1 is SQVTM, CDR2 ANQGSEA, per germline. The CDR3 extends over 14 amino acids. The CDR3 region has the DNA TGCAGCGTTACAGAGACTAGCGGGTCGGGGACCCAGTACTTC. Residues: CSVTETSGSGTQYF.

The rearrangement joins TRBV23-1 to TRBJ2-7; TRBD2 might be the D (5 bases). TRBV23-1 is filed as an ORF, its function uncertain. Trimming took off 0 bases at V and 6 bases at J, with 9 bases between the two ends. The CDR3 consists of 13 residues. The CDR3 sequence: CASSQSGGPEQYF. The CDR3 nucleotides are TGCGCCAGCAGTCAATCGGGCGGGCCCGAGCAGTACTTC.

This chain connects TRBV5-1 to TRBJ2-1; TRBD1 might be the D (6 bases). The germline CDR1 and CDR2 sequences are SGHRS and YFSETQ. The CDR3 length is 16 residues. The V end lost 4 bases, the J end lost 7 bases, and 21 bases lay between the germline ends. The CDR3 coding sequence is TGCGCCAGCAGCAGCTCAGGTCAGGGGCGAGGTAATGAGCAGTTCTTC. Translated: CASSSSGQGRGNEQFF.

The chain carries TRBV7-8 and TRBJ2-7, with 13 positions matching TRBD2. This CDR3 has 15 amino acids. V dropped 7 bases and J dropped 2; count of bases not matched to a gene: 5. Germline V gene lookup returns CDR1 SGHVS and CDR2 FQNEAQ. CDR3 sequence (DNA): TGTGCCAGCACGAGGGGACTAGCGGGAACCTACGAGCAGTACTTC. Amino acids: CASTRGLAGTYEQYF.

The J gene is TRBJ2-7, the V gene TRBV21-1; the D segment call TRBD1 is taken from the table without a DNA check. TRBV21-1 is annotated as a pseudogene. The CDR3 is 15 amino acids. CDR3 region: CASTEVGQYSYEQYF. DNA of the CDR3: TGTGCCAGCACCGAGGTGGGACAGTATTCCTACGAGCAGTACTTC.

The V call is TRBV11-2, the J call TRBJ2-3; 8 bases are a match to TRBD1. This CDR3 spans 16 amino acids. From germline, CDR1 is SGHAT and CDR2 FQNNGV. The V segment lost 5 bases and the J segment 2 bases; nucleotides outside the gene matches: 9. CDR3 protein: CASSAGRDRITDTQYF. The CDR3 nucleotides are TGTGCCAGCAGCGCCGGCCGGGACAGGATCACAGATACGCAGTATTTT.